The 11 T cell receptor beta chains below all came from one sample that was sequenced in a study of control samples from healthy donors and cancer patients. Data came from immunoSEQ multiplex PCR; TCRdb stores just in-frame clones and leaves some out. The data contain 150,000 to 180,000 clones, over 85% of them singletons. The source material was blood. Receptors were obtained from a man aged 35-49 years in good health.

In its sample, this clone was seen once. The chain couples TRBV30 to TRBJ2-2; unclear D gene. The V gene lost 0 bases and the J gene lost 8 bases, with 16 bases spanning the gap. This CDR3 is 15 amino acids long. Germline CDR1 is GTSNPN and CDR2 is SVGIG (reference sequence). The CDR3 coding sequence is TGTGCCTGGAGTGTAGTTGGACCACCTGGGGGGGAGCTGTTTTTT. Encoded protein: CAWSVVGPPGGELFF.

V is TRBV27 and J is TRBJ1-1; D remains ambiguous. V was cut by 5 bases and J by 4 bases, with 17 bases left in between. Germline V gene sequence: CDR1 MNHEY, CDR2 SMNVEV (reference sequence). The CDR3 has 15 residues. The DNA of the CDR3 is TGTGCCAGCAGTCTCGCTGGTTGGGGAGGCACTGAAGCTTTCTTT. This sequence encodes CASSLAGWGGTEAFF.

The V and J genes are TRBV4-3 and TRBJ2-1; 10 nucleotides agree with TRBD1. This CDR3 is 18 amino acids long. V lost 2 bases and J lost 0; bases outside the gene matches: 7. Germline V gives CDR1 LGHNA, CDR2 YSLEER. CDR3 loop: CASSQFGGDRGSYNEQFF. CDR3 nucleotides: TGCGCCAGCAGCCAATTCGGCGGGGACAGGGGCTCCTACAATGAGCAGTTCTTC.

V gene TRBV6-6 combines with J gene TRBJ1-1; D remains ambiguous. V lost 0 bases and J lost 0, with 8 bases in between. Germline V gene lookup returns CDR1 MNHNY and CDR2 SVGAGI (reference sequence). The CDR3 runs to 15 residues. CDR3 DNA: TGTGCCAGCAGTTACTCGAAGGGTATGAACACTGAAGCTTTCTTT. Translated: CASSYSKGMNTEAFF.

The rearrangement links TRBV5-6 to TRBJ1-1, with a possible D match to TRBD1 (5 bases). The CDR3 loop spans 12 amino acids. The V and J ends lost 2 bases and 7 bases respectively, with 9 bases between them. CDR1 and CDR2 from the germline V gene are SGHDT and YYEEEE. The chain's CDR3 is CASSLGTYEAFF. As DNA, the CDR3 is TGTGCCAGCAGCTTAGGGACCTATGAAGCTTTCTTT. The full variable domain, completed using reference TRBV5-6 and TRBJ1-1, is DAGVTQSPTHLIKTRGQQVTLRCSPKSGHDTVSWYQQALGQGPQFIFQYYEEEERQRGNFPDRFSGHQFPNYSSELNVNALLLGDSALYLCASSLGTYEAFFGQGTRLTVV.

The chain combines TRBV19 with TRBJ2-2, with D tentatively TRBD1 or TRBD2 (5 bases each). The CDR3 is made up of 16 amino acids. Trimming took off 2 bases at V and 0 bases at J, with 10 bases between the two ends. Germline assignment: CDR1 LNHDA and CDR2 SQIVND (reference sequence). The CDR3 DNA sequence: TGTGCCAGTAGTATAAGAGGGGCGGCGAACACCGGGGAGCTGTTTTTT. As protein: CASSIRGAANTGELFF. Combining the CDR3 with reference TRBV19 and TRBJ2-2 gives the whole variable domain DGGITQSPKYLFRKEGQNVTLSCEQNLNHDAMYWYRQDPGQGLRLIYYSQIVNDFQKGDIAEGYSVSREKKESFPLTVTSAQKNPTAFYLCASSIRGAANTGELFFGEGSRLTVL.

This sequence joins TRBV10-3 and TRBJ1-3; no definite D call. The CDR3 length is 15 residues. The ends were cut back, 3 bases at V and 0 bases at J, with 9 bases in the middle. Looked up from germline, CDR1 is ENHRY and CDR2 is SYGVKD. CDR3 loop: CAISDLERSGNTIYF. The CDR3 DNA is TGTGCCATCAGTGATCTGGAGCGCTCTGGAAACACCATATATTTT.

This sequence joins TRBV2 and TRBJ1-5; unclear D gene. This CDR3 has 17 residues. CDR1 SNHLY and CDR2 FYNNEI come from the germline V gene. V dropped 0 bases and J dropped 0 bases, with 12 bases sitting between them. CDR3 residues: CASSEALETLSNQPQHF. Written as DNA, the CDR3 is TGTGCCAGCAGTGAAGCGCTTGAGACACTTAGCAATCAGCCCCAGCATTTT.

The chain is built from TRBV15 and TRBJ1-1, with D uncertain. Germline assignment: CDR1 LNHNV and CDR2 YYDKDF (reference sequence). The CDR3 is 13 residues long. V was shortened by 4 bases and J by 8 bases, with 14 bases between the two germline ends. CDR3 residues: CATSNSRGMEAFF. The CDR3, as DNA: TGTGCCACCAGCAACTCACGCGGCATGGAAGCTTTCTTT.

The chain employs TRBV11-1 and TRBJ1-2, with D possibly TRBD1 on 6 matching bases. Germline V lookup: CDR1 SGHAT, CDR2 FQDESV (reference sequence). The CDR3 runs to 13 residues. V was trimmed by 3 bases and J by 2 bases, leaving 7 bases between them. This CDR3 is CASSFTGNYGYTF. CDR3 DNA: TGTGCCAGCAGCTTTACAGGGAACTATGGCTACACCTTC.

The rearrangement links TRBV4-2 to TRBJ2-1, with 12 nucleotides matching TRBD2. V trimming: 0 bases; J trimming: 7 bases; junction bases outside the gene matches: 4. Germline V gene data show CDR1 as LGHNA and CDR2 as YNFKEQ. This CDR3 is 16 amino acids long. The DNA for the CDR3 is TGTGCCAGCAGCCAAGAGGCTAGCGGGGGGGGGAATGAGCAGTTCTTC. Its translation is CASSQEASGGGNEQFF.